These 12 T cell receptor beta chains originate from one sample sequenced in a study of Graves' ophthalmopathy and Graves' hyperthyroidism. Amplified material comprised TCR beta CDR3 regions derived from RNA transcripts. The library came from an HTBI-primed first-round RT-PCR and a second-round multiplex PCR. TCRdb independently ran MiXCR on the multiplex PCR reads; one entry per CDR3 protein. The sample yields about half a million distinct CDR3 sequences, approximately 14% seen once. Sequencing was carried out using blood. The receptor set was obtained from a woman aged 25 to 39 with Graves' ophthalmopathy.

This clonotype was counted between two and nine times. This sequence may be a read error, since a much larger clone differs from it by one base. The chain has TRBV6-1 and TRBJ2-5; 7 positions agree with TRBD1. Germline CDR1 and CDR2: MNHNS and SASEGT. This CDR3 has 14 residues. CDR3 DNA: TGTGCCAGTACCCGGGACAGATCCCAAGAGACCAAGTACTTC. Its translation is CASTRDRSQETKYF.

This clonotype was detected ten times or more. The chain combines TRBV5-1 with TRBJ1-2; D unclear. CDR1 and CDR2 from the germline V gene are SGHRS and YFSETQ. Trimming pared 5 bases from V and 6 bases from J, leaving 14 bases between. This CDR3 has 13 residues. The CDR3 sequence is CASRTGSMDGYTF. As DNA, the CDR3 is TGCGCCAGCAGGACGGGGAGTATGGATGGCTACACCTTC.

This clonotype was counted at least ten times. The V gene is TRBV2, the J gene TRBJ1-3; TRBD1 agrees at 8 bases. Losses at the gene ends were 8 bases for V and 0 bases for J; bases not matched to a gene: 6. Germline CDR1 SNHLY, CDR2 FYNNEI. The CDR3 is 15 amino acids. The CDR3 protein is CASDRGTHSGNTIYF. The CDR3 nucleotides read TGTGCCAGCGACAGGGGAACCCACTCTGGAAACACCATATATTTT.

This clonotype was seen repeatedly, ten times or more. The J gene is TRBJ1-3, the V gene TRBV5-1; 8 bases line up with TRBD1. The CDR3 has 15 residues. J was trimmed by 4 bases and V by 5 bases; bases with no gene match: 8. The V gene's germline CDR1 is SGHRS and CDR2 YFSETQ. Written as DNA, the CDR3 is TGCGCCAGCAGAGCAGGGGGCGAAAGGGGAAACACCATATATTTT. Its translation is CASRAGGERGNTIYF.

This clonotype was recorded many times. The gene calls are TRBV10-3 and TRBJ1-2; possibly TRBD1 for D (5 bases). Germline V lookup: CDR1 ENHRY, CDR2 SYGVKD. The CDR3 sequence is 15 residues long. Trimming cost V 0 bases and J 3 bases, with 11 bases left between them. CDR3 amino acids: CAISESTGDYYGYTF. In DNA form, the CDR3 reads TGTGCCATCAGTGAGTCTACGGGGGACTACTATGGCTACACCTTC.

This clonotype appeared many times. V gene TRBV2 combines with J gene TRBJ1-5; perhaps TRBD1 as D (5 bases). V lost 4 bases, J lost 0 bases, and 10 bases lay in between. CDR3 size: 15 residues. Germline CDR1 and CDR2: SNHLY and FYNNEI. This chain's CDR3 is CASSVGDASNQPQHF. The CDR3 DNA reads TGTGCCAGCAGTGTAGGGGACGCTAGCAATCAGCCCCAGCATTTT.

In its sample, this clonotype was seen a few times. A read error may explain this, as a much larger clone is one base away. The V gene is TRBV3-1, the J gene TRBJ2-5; 8 bases agree with TRBD2. The length of the CDR3 is 15 residues. The germline V gene encodes CDR1 LGHDT and CDR2 YNNKEL (reference sequence). The CDR3 reads CASREGAGEEETKYF. The CDR3 DNA reads as TGTGCCAGCAGGGAGGGAGCGGGAGAGGAAGAGACCAAGTACTTC.

This clonotype has ten or more counts. The rearrangement joins TRBV30 to TRBJ1-6; D ambiguous. Trimming cost V 0 bases and J 7 bases, with 10 bases left between them. The CDR3 has 14 residues. The germline V gene has CDR1 GTSNPN and CDR2 SVGIG (reference sequence). The CDR3 DNA reads as TGTGCCTGGAGTGTTGGCAGGAAAAATTCACCCCTCCACTTT. It yields the protein CAWSVGRKNSPLHF.

This clonotype was found a few times. CDR3 coding DNA: TGCAGTGCTAGTACCCCCCGGTTCCAGCTAGGGAGCCAGCCCCAGCATTTT. It is translated as CSASTPRFQLGSQPQHF. V usage is TRBV20-1 and J usage is TRBJ1-5; D ambiguous. V dropped 3 bases and J dropped 7 bases, with 25 bases sitting between them. Germline CDR1 is DFQATT and CDR2 is SNEGSKA (reference sequence). This CDR3 is built from 17 residues.

This clonotype was seen ten or more times. CDR3 nucleotides: TGCGCCAGCAGCCCGGGACTAGCGTCAACCTACGAGCAGTACTTC. It codes for CASSPGLASTYEQYF. V gene TRBV4-1 combines with J gene TRBJ2-7; 10 nucleotides match TRBD2. The germline gives CDR1 MGHRA, CDR2 YSYEKL. V was clipped by 4 bases and J by 2 bases; unmatched bases: 5. The CDR3 contains 15 residues.

Comment on this clonotype: Given the absence of the conserved phenylalanine or tryptophan at the CDR3 end, a read error is likely. The DNA is omitted, as the CDR3 cannot be located on it reliably, and the CDR3 follows TCRdb's listing. CDR3 sequence: CASSMTFRAYMNTEACL. The rearrangement uses TRBV27 and TRBJ1-1. CDR1 is MNHEY and CDR2 is SMNVEV in the germline V gene (reference sequence). The CDR3 extends over 17 residues, inclusive of both ends.

This clonotype was recorded at least ten times. The J gene is TRBJ2-7, the V gene TRBV28; perhaps D is TRBD1 or TRBD2 (5 bases each). The CDR3 loop spans 14 amino acids. CDR1 is MDHEN, CDR2 SYDVKM, per germline. The germline V and J ends were trimmed by 4 bases and 7 bases, with 17 bases remaining between them. The CDR3 loop reads CASSSSGPLKEQYF. The CDR3 DNA follows: TGTGCCAGCAGTTCGTCGGGACCCCTTAAGGAGCAGTACTTC.